A selection of T cell receptor beta chains follows, all from one sample in a study of glioma-infiltrating T cells after dendritic cell vaccination. Profiled with immunoSEQ multiplex PCR; TCRdb holds only in-frame clones, not every one. The sample carries just under 60,000 clones, about 80% recorded once. Sequenced here: blood, sampled after dendritic cell vaccination. The receptors derive from a human donor with glioblastoma. The CDR3 runs from the conserved cysteine through the conserved F or W. Fields, in order: D gene, V gene, J gene, clone size, CDR3 DNA, CDR3 protein. A D gene is named only where the DNA matches it firmly. The size field is filled for only some rows; it gives once, few, many or a size class.

NA,TRBV5-1,TRBJ2-5,few,TGCGCCAGCAGCTTGGTTCCACAGTACCAAGAGACCCAGTACTTC,CASSLVPQYQETQYF
NA,TRBV7-9,TRBJ2-5,once,TGTGCCAGCAGCTTAAGGCAGGGGAGGACCCAGTACTTC,CASSLRQGRTQYF
TRBD2,TRBV10-1,TRBJ2-5,NA,TGCGCCAGCAGTGACCGGCGCGATAGGCGGGGGGGTAAAGAGACCCAGTACTTC,CASSDRRDRRGGKETQYF
NA,TRBV30,TRBJ2-7,NA,TGTGCCTGGAATGCGGGCTACGAGCAGTACTTC,CAWNAGYEQYF
NA,TRBV19,TRBJ2-7,once,TGTGCCAGTAGTGGGCGGGTCAGGGGCGACTACGAGCAGTACTTC,CASSGRVRGDYEQYF
NA,TRBV5-1,TRBJ2-7,once,TGCGCCAGCAGCTTGAGACAGACATACGAGCAGTACTTC,CASSLRQTYEQYF
NA,TRBV11-3,TRBJ1-2,few,TGTGCCAGCAGCTTAAGGTCGGGGGACTATGGCTACACCTTC,CASSLRSGDYGYTF
TRBD1,TRBV6-5,TRBJ1-2,NA,TGTGCCAGCAGTCGACAGGGGACTGGCTACACCTTC,CASSRQGTGYTF
NA,TRBV13,TRBJ2-5,NA,TGTGCCAGCAGCTTAGTCTCTTCAGGGAAGACCCAGTACTTC,CASSLVSSGKTQYF
NA,TRBV5-1,TRBJ1-1,NA,TGCGCCAGCAGCTCACCCACACAGGGTGGGGGCCCTGAAGCTTTCTTT,CASSSPTQGGGPEAFF
NA,TRBV7-8,TRBJ1-1,NA,TGTGCCAGCAGCCCCAGGACATCCCCTGGAGCTTTCTTT,CASSPRTSPGAFF
TRBD1,TRBV6-1,TRBJ1-5,NA,TGTGCCTGCGCCCCGGGGACAGTCAATCAGCCCCAGCATTTT,CACAPGTVNQPQHF
NA,TRBV27,TRBJ2-7,NA,TGTGCCAGCAGTTCCTCTCCGGACAGCTCAAGATCCTACGAGCAGTACTTC,CASSSSPDSSRSYEQYF
TRBD1,TRBV5-5,TRBJ1-2,NA,TGTGCCAGCAGCCCGAGGACAGGGGGCGACTATGGCTACACCTTC,CASSPRTGGDYGYTF
NA,TRBV5-1,TRBJ2-5,NA,TGCGCCAGCAGCTTGGAACAGATACAAGAGACCCAGTACTTC,CASSLEQIQETQYF
NA,TRBV5-1,TRBJ1-6,NA,TGCGCCAGCAGCTTGGGGGGGGGTTGGAGCAATAATTCACCCCTCCACTTT,CASSLGGGWSNNSPLHF
NA,TRBV7-8,TRBJ1-5,NA,TGTGCCAGCAGCTCCGGTTATAGCAATCAGCCCCAGCATTTT,CASSSGYSNQPQHF
TRBD1,TRBV6-6,TRBJ1-4,NA,TGTGCCAGCAGATCATCCGGGACAGGGAGTGAAAAACTGTTTTTT,CASRSSGTGSEKLFF
TRBD2,TRBV4-1,TRBJ2-1,few,TGCGCCAGCAGCCAACTAGCGGGGGCACTCAATGAGCAGTTCTTC,CASSQLAGALNEQFF
NA,TRBV4-2,TRBJ1-6,NA,TGTGCCAGCAGCCCGGGTCAGACGAATTCACCCCTCCACTTT,CASSPGQTNSPLHF
NA,TRBV6-1,TRBJ1-1,NA,TGTGCCAGCAGTGATGAGCTGGGGGGCACTGAAGCTTTCTTT,CASSDELGGTEAFF
NA,TRBV9,TRBJ1-2,once,TGTGCCAGCAGCACTACGGGCCAAGGGGGTGGCTACACCTTC,CASSTTGQGGGYTF
NA,TRBV4-2,TRBJ1-4,few,TGTGCCAGCAGCCAAGTCCAGGAAAATGAAAAACTGTTTTTT,CASSQVQENEKLFF
TRBD1,TRBV6-1,TRBJ2-7,few,TGTGCCATCAGAAATTCCGGGACAGGGGGCTACGAGCAGTACTTC,CAIRNSGTGGYEQYF
TRBD2,TRBV2,TRBJ2-5,NA,TGTGCCAGCAGTGGGCTACTAGCGGGGGGGCGGGAGACCCAGTACTTC,CASSGLLAGGRETQYF
NA,TRBV4-1,TRBJ1-1,NA,TGCGCCAGCAGCCTCTCGACAGGCGTCACTGAAGCTTTCTTT,CASSLSTGVTEAFF
NA,TRBV19,TRBJ1-5,NA,TGTGCCAGTAGTATAGTTTGGGGGCAAGAGCCCCAGCATTTT,CASSIVWGQEPQHF
NA,TRBV18,TRBJ2-3,NA,TGTGCCAGCTCACTAGAGCTCCAGGCCGGTTCCACAGATACGCAGTATTTT,CASSLELQAGSTDTQYF
TRBD1,TRBV18,TRBJ1-2,NA,TGTGCCAGCTCACCCGAACGACAGGGTGGCGGCTACACCTTC,CASSPERQGGGYTF
NA,TRBV6-1,TRBJ2-5,NA,TGTGCCAGCAGTGATCAGGGGGAGACCCAGTACTTC,CASSDQGETQYF
TRBD1,TRBV6-5,TRBJ1-6,NA,TGTGCCAGCAGTTTTGGCCTCCAGGGGGGCTATTCACCCCTCCACTTT,CASSFGLQGGYSPLHF
NA,TRBV7-2,TRBJ2-7,once,TGTGCCAGCAGCTTAGACAGGGTTGGCTACGAGCAGTACTTC,CASSLDRVGYEQYF
NA,TRBV5-5,TRBJ1-6,NA,TGTGCCAGCAGCTTGGCGCAGGGTTATAATTCACCCCTCCACTTT,CASSLAQGYNSPLHF
TRBD1,TRBV10-1,TRBJ1-3,few,TGCGCCAGCAGTACAGGGGGCCTTGGAAACACCATATATTTT,CASSTGGLGNTIYF
TRBD1,TRBV9,TRBJ2-1,NA,TGTGCCAGCAGCCCCTCCGGGACAGAGAATGAGCAGTTCTTC,CASSPSGTENEQFF
NA,TRBV30,TRBJ1-1,NA,TGTGCCTGGAGTCCACGGCAGGGTAAGAACACTGAAGCTTTCTTT,CAWSPRQGKNTEAFF
TRBD1,TRBV28,TRBJ2-1,NA,TGTGCCAGCAGGGTGGACAGGGCCTCCTACAATGAGCAGTTCTTC,CASRVDRASYNEQFF
NA,TRBV4-3,TRBJ2-1,NA,TGCGCCAGCAGCCAGGAGGGTGGGCATGAGCAGTTCTTC,CASSQEGGHEQFF
NA,TRBV10-3,TRBJ2-7,few,TGTGCCATCAGTGAAGGCGGAGACTCCTACGAGCAGTACTTC,CAISEGGDSYEQYF
NA,TRBV30,TRBJ1-3,NA,TGTGCCTGGACAGACTCTGGAAACACCATATATTTT,CAWTDSGNTIYF
NA,TRBV5-4,TRBJ2-7,NA,TGTGCCAGCAGCTTAAAAAACAGGGTCTACGAGCAGTACTTC,CASSLKNRVYEQYF
TRBD1,TRBV4-1,TRBJ2-3,NA,TGCGCCAGCAGCCCCCAAGGACAGGGTCCAACAGATACGCAGTATTTT,CASSPQGQGPTDTQYF
NA,TRBV15,TRBJ1-2,NA,TGTGCCACCAGCAGAGACATTTGGGGAGTGGATGGCTACACCTTC,CATSRDIWGVDGYTF
NA,TRBV5-6,TRBJ1-1,NA,TGTGCCAGCAGTGCAGGGGACACTGAAGCTTTCTTT,CASSAGDTEAFF
TRBD1,TRBV30,TRBJ1-1,NA,TGTGCCTGGAGGGAGGCGAAGACAGGGTGGTTCTTT,CAWREAKTGWFF
NA,TRBV30,TRBJ1-2,NA,TGTGCCTGGAGTGTCAGATACCCCGGCTACACCTTC,CAWSVRYPGYTF
NA,TRBV7-2,TRBJ1-1,NA,TGTGCCAGCAGCTGGGGCAGCGAGAACACTGAAGCTTTCTTT,CASSWGSENTEAFF
TRBD2,TRBV7-2,TRBJ2-3,few,TGTGCCAGCAGCTCGCGGACTAGCGGGGGCCGATATACGCAGTATTTT,CASSSRTSGGRYTQYF
NA,TRBV18,TRBJ1-5,NA,TGTGCCAGCTCACCCCAGGGGTATGGCAATCAGCCCCAGCATTTT,CASSPQGYGNQPQHF
TRBD1,TRBV29-1,TRBJ1-5,NA,TGCAGCGTCGTCACAGGGGGCAATCAGCCCCAGCATTTT,CSVVTGGNQPQHF
TRBD1,TRBV7-7,TRBJ2-2,NA,TGTGCTAGCAGCTCCGAAACAGGGGAAGCCGGGGAGCTGTTTTTT,CASSSETGEAGELFF
TRBD1,TRBV30,TRBJ1-2,NA,TGTGCCTGCGGACAGGGAACCCATGGCTACACCTTC,CACGQGTHGYTF
NA,TRBV19,TRBJ1-1,NA,TGTGCCAGTAGGCTCGGCAGGGGTAGCACTGAAGCTTTCTTT,CASRLGRGSTEAFF
NA,TRBV5-1,TRBJ1-3,few,TGCGCCAGCAGGAGCGGTGGCTCTGGAAACACCATATATTTT,CASRSGGSGNTIYF
NA,TRBV4-1,TRBJ1-1,NA,TGCGCCAGCAGCCAAGATGGACTTATGAACACTGAAGCTTTCTTT,CASSQDGLMNTEAFF